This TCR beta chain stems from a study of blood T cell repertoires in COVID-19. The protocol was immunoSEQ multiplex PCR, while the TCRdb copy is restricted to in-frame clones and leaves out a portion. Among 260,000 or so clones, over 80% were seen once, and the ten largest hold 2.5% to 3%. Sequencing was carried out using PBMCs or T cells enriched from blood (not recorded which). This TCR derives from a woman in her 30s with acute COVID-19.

The CDR3: CASSPSGGAELKTQYF. The DNA of the CDR3 is TGTGCCAGCAGCCCTAGCGGGGGGGCCGAGTTAAAGACCCAGTACTTC. The chain carries TRBV5-4 and TRBJ2-5, with TRBD2 matching over 12 bases. The CDR3 has 16 residues. The germline CDR1 and CDR2 sequences are SGHNT and YYREEE (reference sequence). Losses at the gene ends were 4 bases for V and 6 bases for J; bases not matched to a gene: 10.